This TCR beta chain derives from a study of shared clonotypes between healthy human individuals. Clones were sequenced by immunoSEQ multiplex PCR, and TCRdb holds only the in-frame ones, with some missing. The sample has some 87,000 clones; 68% are singletons. CD8 memory cells included CD45RO+ cells plus CCR7-negative CD45RA+ TemRA cells. The CDR3 totals 15 residues. Looked up from germline, CDR1 is SGHVS and CDR2 is FQNEAQ. V lost 5 bases and J lost 2; bases outside the gene matches: 5. General study points: Read depth was anticipated to influence clonotype sharing among donors.

Worth noting for this clone: Its antigen remains unidentified.

This TCR was sampled from a man aged 25-45 years in good health. The sample comprised memory CD8+ T cells sorted from blood. Subset specified: CD45RO+ cells pooled with CCR7-negative TemRA cells. The V and J genes are TRBV7-8 and TRBJ2-3; 9 bases map to TRBD1. The CDR3 bases are TGTGCCAGCAGCACCGGGACAGGGTCCACAGATACGCAGTATTTT. Its translation is CASSTGTGSTDTQYF.